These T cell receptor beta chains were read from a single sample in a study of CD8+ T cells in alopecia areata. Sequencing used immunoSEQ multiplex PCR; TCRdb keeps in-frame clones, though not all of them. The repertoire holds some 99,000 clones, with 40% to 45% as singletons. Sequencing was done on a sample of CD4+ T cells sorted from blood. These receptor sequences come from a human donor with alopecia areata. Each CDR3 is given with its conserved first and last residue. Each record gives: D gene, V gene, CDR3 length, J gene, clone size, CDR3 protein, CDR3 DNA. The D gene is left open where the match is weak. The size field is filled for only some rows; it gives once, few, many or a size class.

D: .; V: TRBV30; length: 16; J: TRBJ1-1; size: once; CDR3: CAWSNLDANSNTEAFF; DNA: TGTGCCTGGAGTAACCTGGACGCGAACTCGAACACTGAAGCTTTCTTT
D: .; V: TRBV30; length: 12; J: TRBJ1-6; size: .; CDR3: CAWNRRNSPLHF; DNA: TGTGCCTGGAATCGGCGAAATTCACCCCTCCACTTT
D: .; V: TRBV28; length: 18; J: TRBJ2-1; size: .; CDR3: CASSPSVIFGSIYNEQFF; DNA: TGTGCCAGCAGTCCCTCCGTAATTTTTGGATCCATATACAATGAGCAGTTCTTC
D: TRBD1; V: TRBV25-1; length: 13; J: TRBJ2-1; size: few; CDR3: CASSERDRDEQFF; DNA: TGTGCCAGCAGTGAAAGGGACAGGGATGAGCAGTTCTTC
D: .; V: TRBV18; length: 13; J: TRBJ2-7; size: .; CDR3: CASRTGSSYEQYF; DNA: TGTGCCAGTCGGACGGGCAGCTCCTACGAGCAGTACTTC
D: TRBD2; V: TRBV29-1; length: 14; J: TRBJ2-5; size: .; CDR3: CSASGRASQETQYF; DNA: TGCAGCGCGAGCGGGAGGGCGTCCCAAGAGACCCAGTACTTC
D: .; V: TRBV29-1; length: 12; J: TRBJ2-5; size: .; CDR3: CSVGGAEETQYF; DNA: TGCAGCGTTGGGGGGGCAGAAGAGACCCAGTACTTC
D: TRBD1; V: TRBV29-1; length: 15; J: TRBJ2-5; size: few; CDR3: CSVELGDRGLGTQYF; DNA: TGCAGCGTTGAGCTTGGGGACAGGGGGCTTGGGACCCAGTACTTC
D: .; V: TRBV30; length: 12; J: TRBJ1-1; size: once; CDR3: CAWSDRRWEAFF; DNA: TGTGCCTGGAGTGACAGGCGGTGGGAAGCTTTCTTT
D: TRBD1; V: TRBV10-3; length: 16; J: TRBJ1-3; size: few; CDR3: CAIGTSEGTAGNTIYF; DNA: TGTGCCATCGGGACCTCCGAAGGGACAGCCGGAAACACCATATATTTT